Listed below are T cell receptor beta chains from one sample, sequenced in a study of blood T cell repertoires in COVID-19. Clones were read by immunoSEQ multiplex PCR, and TCRdb kept only the in-frame ones, dropping some. The sample has about 180,000 clones, more than 75% seen once; the top ten hold 12%. Sequencing was done on a sample of peripheral blood. These TCRs come from a woman in her 70s with COVID-19, enrolled during active disease. Both conserved end residues are part of each CDR3. A D gene is named only where the DNA matches it firmly. Expanded clones are given a class, and other clones once, few, many or no size at all.

J gene	V gene	D gene	clone size	CDR3 protein	CDR3 DNA
TRBJ1-3	TRBV28	-	few	CASAPQGFSGNTIYF	TGTGCCAGCGCCCCCCAGGGATTTTCTGGAAACACCATATATTTT
TRBJ2-7	TRBV6-2/TRBV6-3	TRBD1	-	CASSYTDRAGYEQYF	TGTGCCAGCAGTTACACCGACAGGGCCGGCTACGAGCAGTACTTC
TRBJ2-3	TRBV5-1	-	-	CASSARQGTDTQYF	TGCGCCAGCAGCGCTAGACAGGGCACAGATACGCAGTATTTT
TRBJ1-1	TRBV18	-	-	CASSPAPGSEAFF	TGTGCCAGCTCACCCGCGCCGGGGAGTGAAGCTTTCTTT
TRBJ2-5	TRBV11-2	-	-	CASSLGTQETQYF	TGTGCCAGCAGCTTAGGCACACAAGAGACCCAGTACTTC
TRBJ2-6	TRBV6-5	-	-	CASRDSSGANVLTF	TGTGCCAGCAGAGACAGCTCTGGGGCCAACGTCCTGACTTTC
TRBJ2-1	TRBV7-2	-	few	CASSLAAGSYNEQFF	TGTGCCAGCAGCTTAGCAGCAGGGTCCTACAATGAGCAGTTCTTC
TRBJ2-1	TRBV9	TRBD2	-	CASSPTPGLAGGEQFF	TGTGCCAGCAGTCCTACTCCGGGACTAGCGGGAGGTGAGCAGTTCTTC
TRBJ1-5	TRBV6-6	TRBD1	-	CASSHPRERQGGVSNQPQHF	TGTGCCAGCAGTCATCCGCGAGAAAGACAGGGGGGCGTAAGCAATCAGCCCCAGCATTTT
TRBJ1-2	TRBV28	-	-	CASSLNSHYGYTF	TGTGCCAGCAGTTTAAACAGCCACTATGGCTACACCTTC
TRBJ2-7	TRBV19	TRBD2	-	CASSISSGRVKQYF	TGTGCCAGTAGTATATCCAGCGGGAGGGTAAAGCAGTACTTC
TRBJ2-7	TRBV7-3	TRBD1	-	CASSLGQGATDEQYF	TGTGCCAGCAGCTTAGGTCAGGGGGCTACCGACGAGCAGTACTTC
TRBJ2-7	TRBV28	TRBD2	-	CASSASGRSRSYEQYF	TGTGCCAGCAGTGCTAGCGGGAGGTCACGCTCCTACGAGCAGTACTTC
TRBJ2-4	TRBV4-1	-	-	CASSQEGDINIQYF	TGCGCCAGCAGCCAAGAGGGGGACATAAACATTCAGTACTTC
TRBJ2-5	TRBV5-1	-	-	CASSPRLYQETQYF	TGCGCCAGCAGCCCGAGGTTGTACCAAGAGACCCAGTACTTC
TRBJ1-2	TRBV10-3	-	-	CAISDGGGNYGYTF	TGTGCCATCAGTGATGGGGGCGGGAACTATGGCTACACCTTC
TRBJ1-2	TRBV24-1	-	-	CATSDPDPNYDLSNYGYTF	TGTGCCACCAGTGATCCAGATCCGAATTATGACTTATCGAACTATGGCTACACCTTC
TRBJ1-3	TRBV13	-	-	CASSLNTISGNTIYF	TGTGCCAGCAGCTTAAACACTATCTCTGGAAACACCATATATTTT
TRBJ2-7	TRBV5-1	TRBD2	-	CASSALAGAESEQYF	TGCGCCAGCAGCGCCTTAGCGGGAGCTGAAAGCGAGCAGTACTTC
TRBJ1-5	TRBV7-9	TRBD1	-	CASSLKAGQGIQPQHF	TGTGCCAGCAGCTTAAAGGCTGGACAGGGTATCCAGCCCCAGCATTTT
TRBJ1-6	TRBV5-4	-	few	CASSPQATNSPLHF	TGTGCCAGCAGCCCCCAGGCAACAAATTCACCCCTCCACTTT
TRBJ2-7	TRBV2	TRBD2	few	CASRGTTMGVSSEQYF	TGTGCCAGCAGGGGGACTACTATGGGTGTCTCCTCTGAGCAGTACTTC
TRBJ2-3	TRBV7-3	-	-	CASSFGAATDTQYF	TGTGCCAGCAGCTTTGGGGCAGCCACAGATACGCAGTATTTT
TRBJ2-7	TRBV6-5	-	-	CASSHRQVQEQYF	TGTGCCAGCAGCCATAGACAGGTGCAGGAGCAGTACTTC
TRBJ1-2	TRBV18	TRBD1	few	CASSSGQNYGYTF	TGTGCCAGCTCCTCGGGACAGAACTATGGCTACACCTTC
TRBJ1-2	TRBV19	-	-	CASSIGQSSNYGYTF	TGTGCCAGTAGTATAGGACAATCTTCTAACTATGGCTACACCTTC
TRBJ1-5	TRBV6-5	-	-	CASSEDYSNQPQHF	TGTGCCAGCAGCGAGGATTATAGCAATCAGCCCCAGCATTTT
TRBJ2-7	TRBV5-1	TRBD2	-	CASSSPGLLHEQYF	TGCGCCAGCAGCTCGCCGGGACTACTCCACGAGCAGTACTTC
TRBJ2-6	TRBV6-1	TRBD1	-	CASSAGDRVSGANVLTF	TGTGCCAGCAGTGCGGGGGACAGGGTCTCTGGGGCCAACGTCCTGACTTTC
TRBJ2-5	TRBV5-1	-	-	CASSRLSKETQYF	TGCGCCAGCAGCCGACTATCGAAAGAGACCCAGTACTTC
TRBJ1-2	TRBV28	TRBD1	few	CASSRGTAYGYTF	TGTGCCAGCAGCCGAGGGACAGCATATGGCTACACCTTC
TRBJ1-2	TRBV9	-	-	CASSPRTLRYGYTF	TGTGCCAGCAGCCCCCGGACACTTAGATATGGCTACACCTTC
TRBJ2-1	TRBV28	TRBD1	-	CASSTDRGRHNEQFF	TGTGCCAGCAGCACCGACAGGGGGCGGCACAATGAGCAGTTCTTC
TRBJ1-6	TRBV30	TRBD1	-	CAWRMPGQGTSPLHF	TGTGCCTGGAGAATGCCGGGACAGGGGACTTCACCCCTCCACTTT
TRBJ1-6	TRBV5-5	TRBD1	once	CASRPGQGYNSPLHF	TGTGCCAGCAGGCCGGGACAGGGGTATAATTCACCCCTCCACTTT
TRBJ2-2	TRBV5-1	-	-	CASSLIGLNTGELFF	TGCGCCAGCAGCTTGATTGGGCTTAACACCGGGGAGCTGTTTTTT
TRBJ2-2	TRBV19	-	-	CASSPPGTRPGELFF	TGTGCCAGTAGCCCCCCCGGGACACGCCCCGGGGAGCTGTTTTTT
TRBJ1-4	TRBV6-5	-	-	CASSRGGKLFF	TGTGCCAGCAGTAGGGGGGGGAAACTGTTTTTT
TRBJ2-1	TRBV19	TRBD1	-	CASSKQGPHYNEQFF	TGTGCCAGTAGTAAACAGGGGCCCCACTACAATGAGCAGTTCTTC
TRBJ2-7	TRBV19	-	-	CASSITDTYEQYF	TGTGCCAGTAGTATTACAGATACCTACGAGCAGTACTTC
TRBJ1-1	TRBV30	TRBD1	-	CAWSVTGGRTEAFF	TGTGCCTGGAGTGTAACAGGGGGCCGAACTGAAGCTTTCTTT
TRBJ1-6	TRBV6-2/TRBV6-3	TRBD1	-	CASSYSTGFSPLHF	TGTGCCAGCAGTTATTCGACAGGGTTTTCACCCCTCCACTTT
TRBJ2-7	TRBV4-3	TRBD1	-	CASSQDLGRGLNEQYF	TGCGCCAGCAGCCAAGATCTAGGCAGGGGGCTCAACGAGCAGTACTTC
TRBJ1-5	TRBV15	-	-	CATSRDARIYQPQHF	TGTGCCACCAGCAGAGACGCCAGGATCTACCAGCCCCAGCATTTT
TRBJ1-5	TRBV5-1	-	-	CASSLFGGIGNQPQHF	TGCGCCAGCAGCTTGTTTGGGGGCATTGGCAATCAGCCCCAGCATTTT
TRBJ2-1	TRBV15	TRBD2	-	CATSRWTSGRNEQFF	TGTGCCACCAGCAGATGGACTAGCGGGAGAAATGAGCAGTTCTTC
TRBJ2-1	TRBV6-2/TRBV6-3	TRBD2	-	CASSHLAGPYNEQFF	TGTGCCAGCAGCCACTTAGCGGGACCCTACAATGAGCAGTTCTTC
TRBJ2-3	TRBV11-2	-	-	CASSLARSAADTQYF	TGTGCCAGCAGCTTAGCAAGAAGTGCGGCAGATACGCAGTATTTT
TRBJ1-1	TRBV6-5	-	-	CASSYQGRNTEAFF	TGTGCCAGCAGTTACCAGGGAAGGAACACTGAAGCTTTCTTT
TRBJ1-6	TRBV27	-	-	CASSFQGWDSPLHF	TGTGCCAGCAGTTTTCAGGGGTGGGATTCACCCCTCCACTTT
TRBJ2-5	TRBV29-1	TRBD1	-	CSATGTEQETQYF	TGCAGCGCCACCGGGACAGAACAAGAGACCCAGTACTTC
TRBJ2-7	TRBV5-1	TRBD1	-	CASTGITGVNYEQYF	TGCGCCAGCACGGGGATTACAGGGGTAAACTACGAGCAGTACTTC
TRBJ1-2	TRBV10-3	-	-	CAISEQGHGYTF	TGTGCCATCAGTGAGCAGGGTCATGGCTACACCTTC
TRBJ2-1	TRBV12-3/TRBV12-4	-	-	CASSRADNEQFF	TGTGCCAGCAGTCGAGCCGACAATGAGCAGTTCTTC
TRBJ2-1	TRBV28	-	-	CASTSTGGQFF	TGTGCCAGCACCTCAACTGGAGGGCAGTTCTTC
TRBJ2-1	TRBV19	-	-	CASSLSNEQFF	TGTGCCAGTAGTTTGAGCAATGAGCAGTTCTTC
TRBJ2-1	TRBV29-1	TRBD1	-	CSVDGTGEFDNEQFF	TGCAGCGTGGACGGGACAGGGGAGTTCGACAATGAGCAGTTCTTC
TRBJ1-5	TRBV28	TRBD1	-	CASSFSDRAMQPQHF	TGTGCCAGCAGTTTCAGCGACAGGGCTATGCAGCCCCAGCATTTT
TRBJ2-2	TRBV5-4	-	-	CASSPGGVTGELFF	TGTGCCAGCAGCCCCGGAGGGGTAACCGGGGAGCTGTTTTTT
TRBJ2-3	TRBV13	TRBD2	few	CASSSPERGGASDTQYF	TGTGCCAGCAGCTCACCAGAGCGGGGGGGCGCGTCAGATACGCAGTATTTT